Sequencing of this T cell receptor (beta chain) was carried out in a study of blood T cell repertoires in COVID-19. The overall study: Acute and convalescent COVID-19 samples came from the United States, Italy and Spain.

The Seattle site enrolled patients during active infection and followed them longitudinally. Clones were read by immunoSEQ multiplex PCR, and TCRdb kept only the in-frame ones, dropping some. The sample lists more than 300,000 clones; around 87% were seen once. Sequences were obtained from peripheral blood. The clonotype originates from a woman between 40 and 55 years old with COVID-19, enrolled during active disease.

The CDR3 reads CASSLGALWNTEAFF. The CDR3 nucleotides are TGTGCCAGCAGCTTGGGGGCCTTATGGAACACTGAAGCTTTCTTT. V and J are TRBV7-9 and TRBJ1-1, with D perhaps TRBD1 (6 bases). V shed 3 bases and J shed 1 base, with 12 bases lying between them. The germline V gene has CDR1 SEHNR and CDR2 FQNEAQ (reference sequence). The CDR3 loop spans 15 amino acids.